This TCR beta chain derives from a study of PD-L1 blockade in urothelial cancer. Study-wide background: Median T cell yield per blood sample was over 140,000 cells.

The CDR3 is 13 amino acids. Germline assignment: CDR1 SSHAT and CDR2 FNYEAQ (reference sequence). A remark on this clone: Germline and junction disagree at one end, which may indicate a read error.

As for time point: peripheral blood 6 weeks after treatment start. This table comes from immunoSEQ multiplex PCR, and its TCRdb copy is limited to in-frame clones, with some not included. Of 95,000 to 130,000 clones in the sample, around 89% were seen once. The rearrangement links TRBV7-7 to TRBJ2-1; D is ambiguous. The sample in question was PBMCs, obtained around atezolizumab (anti-PD-L1) treatment. This TCR was sampled from a man in his fifties or sixties with urothelial cancer. This chain's CDR3 is CASSLAALSEQFF. The DNA for the CDR3 is TGTGCTAGCAGCTTAGCAGCCCTCTCGGAGCAGTTCTTC.